These T cell receptor beta chains were read from a single sample in a study of shared clonotypes between healthy human individuals. Method: immunoSEQ multiplex PCR; TCRdb's copy keeps in-frame clones and lacks some. The table has approximately 740,000 clones, about 92% seen once. Input material: naive CD8+ T cells sorted from blood. These receptors all stem from a man in his thirties or forties in good health. CDR3s include the opening cysteine and the closing phenylalanine or tryptophan. A D gene is named only where the DNA matches it firmly. The size field is filled for only some rows; it gives once, few, many or a size class.

size: .; V: TRBV4-1; J: TRBJ2-6; D: .; length: 17; DNA: TGCGCCAGCAGCCAAGAGGGCGCACGGTCCGGGGCCAACGTCCTGACTTTC; CDR3: CASSQEGARSGANVLTF
size: .; V: TRBV7-9; J: TRBJ2-1; D: .; length: 18; DNA: TGTGCCAGCAGCTCCAATATGGGGTTTCTGGGCTCCTACAATGAGCAGTTCTTC; CDR3: CASSSNMGFLGSYNEQFF
size: .; V: TRBV28; J: TRBJ2-2; D: .; length: 15; DNA: TGTGCCAGCAGTTTGGGGCCCCTAACCACCGGGGAGCTGTTTTTT; CDR3: CASSLGPLTTGELFF
size: .; V: TRBV4-3; J: TRBJ2-7; D: .; length: 16; DNA: TGCGCCAGCAGCCAAGAGCCCCGGGCCCCGGTCAACGAGCAGTACTTC; CDR3: CASSQEPRAPVNEQYF
size: .; V: TRBV7-2; J: TRBJ2-1; D: TRBD1; length: 14; DNA: TGTGCCAGCAGCTCTTCGACAGGGATCAATGAGCAGTTCTTC; CDR3: CASSSSTGINEQFF
size: .; V: TRBV29-1; J: TRBJ1-2; D: .; length: 14; DNA: TGCAGCGTTGCCCCGGGCCTCCTAAACTATGGCTACACCTTC; CDR3: CSVAPGLLNYGYTF
size: .; V: TRBV5-1; J: TRBJ2-7; D: .; length: 12; DNA: TGCGCCAGCAGCATGACAGCCTACGAGCAGTACTTC; CDR3: CASSMTAYEQYF
size: .; V: TRBV7-9; J: TRBJ2-2; D: TRBD1; length: 16; DNA: TGTGCCAGCAGCATAATAGGACAGGGGGATCCCGGGGAGCTGTTTTTT; CDR3: CASSIIGQGDPGELFF
size: .; V: TRBV5-4; J: TRBJ2-3; D: TRBD1; length: 16; DNA: TGTGCCAGCAGCGAAATTGACAGGGGCACACTTAATACGCAGTATTTT; CDR3: CASSEIDRGTLNTQYF
size: .; V: TRBV11-2; J: TRBJ1-2; D: .; length: 13; DNA: TGTGCCAGCAGAAGACTCGACAAGAATGGCTACACCTTC; CDR3: CASRRLDKNGYTF
size: .; V: TRBV30; J: TRBJ2-3; D: .; length: 13; DNA: TGTGCCTGGAGTGTAACTAGCACAGATACGCAGTATTTT; CDR3: CAWSVTSTDTQYF
size: .; V: TRBV7-9; J: TRBJ2-1; D: .; length: 12; DNA: TGTGCCAGCAGGCCAGCCGAGGGGGAGCAGTTCTTC; CDR3: CASRPAEGEQFF
size: once; V: TRBV11-2; J: TRBJ2-7; D: .; length: 13; DNA: TGTGCCAGCAGCTTAACCCCCTCCTACGAGCAGTACTTC; CDR3: CASSLTPSYEQYF
size: once; V: TRBV9; J: TRBJ2-7; D: .; length: 13; DNA: TGTGCCAGCAGCGTAGAGGAAGCCTACGAGCAGTACTTC; CDR3: CASSVEEAYEQYF
size: .; V: TRBV27; J: TRBJ2-1; D: TRBD2; length: 19; DNA: TGTGCCAGCAGTTTTCAGATCCCGGGACTAGCGGGAATAGTCAATGAGCAGTTCTTC; CDR3: CASSFQIPGLAGIVNEQFF
size: .; V: TRBV27; J: TRBJ2-1; D: TRBD2; length: 15; DNA: TGTGCCAGCACCGTCGGGACTAGCGGAGACAATGAGCAGTTCTTC; CDR3: CASTVGTSGDNEQFF
size: .; V: TRBV28; J: TRBJ2-7; D: .; length: 14; DNA: TGTGCCAGCAGTTTAAGCCTTTTCTCCTACGAGCAGTACTTC; CDR3: CASSLSLFSYEQYF
size: .; V: TRBV18; J: TRBJ2-6; D: TRBD1; length: 18; DNA: TGTGCCAGCTCACCACACCCGGGACAGGGTAATGGGGCCAACGTCCTGACTTTC; CDR3: CASSPHPGQGNGANVLTF
size: .; V: TRBV27; J: TRBJ2-1; D: TRBD2; length: 20; DNA: TGTGCCAGCAGTTCCTCCGGGACTAGCGGGACCCGCGGCACCTACAATGAGCAGTTCTTC; CDR3: CASSSSGTSGTRGTYNEQFF
size: .; V: TRBV6-6; J: TRBJ2-7; D: TRBD1; length: 12; DNA: TGTGCCAGCAGTTACGTATCGGGGACAGTAAGCTTC; CDR3: CASSYVSGTVSF
size: once; V: TRBV11-2; J: TRBJ2-3; D: TRBD2; length: 15; DNA: TGTGCCAGCAGCCCCCCTATGCGGGGGACAGATACGCAGTATTTT; CDR3: CASSPPMRGTDTQYF
size: .; V: TRBV29-1; J: TRBJ2-5; D: .; length: 12; DNA: TGCAGCGTTGAAGGTTTCCAAGAGACCCAGTACTTC; CDR3: CSVEGFQETQYF
size: .; V: TRBV27; J: TRBJ1-5; D: .; length: 13; DNA: TGTGCCAGCAGTACAGATAGCAATCAGCCCCAGCATTTT; CDR3: CASSTDSNQPQHF
size: few; V: TRBV2; J: TRBJ2-1; D: TRBD2; length: 16; DNA: TGTGCCAGCAGTGTAGCACTAGCGGAAGACTACAATGAGCAGTTCTTC; CDR3: CASSVALAEDYNEQFF
size: .; V: TRBV4-3; J: TRBJ1-2; D: TRBD1; length: 16; DNA: TGCGCCAGCAGCCAAGATGGTGACAGGGGTCAATATGGCTACACCTTC; CDR3: CASSQDGDRGQYGYTF
size: once; V: TRBV6-5; J: TRBJ1-1; D: .; length: 13; DNA: TGTGCCAGCAGAACTCGCGGAGACACTGAAGCTTTCTTT; CDR3: CASRTRGDTEAFF
size: .; V: TRBV7-8; J: TRBJ1-5; D: .; length: 15; DNA: TGTGCCAGCAGCCTGATACAGGGAAGCAATCAGCCCCAGCATTTT; CDR3: CASSLIQGSNQPQHF
size: .; V: TRBV6-5; J: TRBJ1-3; D: .; length: 15; DNA: TGTGCCAGCAGCCAGGACGGGAGCTCTGGAAACACCATATATTTT; CDR3: CASSQDGSSGNTIYF
size: .; V: TRBV5-5; J: TRBJ1-2; D: .; length: 12; DNA: TGTGCCAGCAGCTCCCTTTTAGATGGCTACACCTTC; CDR3: CASSSLLDGYTF
size: .; V: TRBV7-9; J: TRBJ2-7; D: .; length: 12; DNA: TGTGCCAGCAGCTTATCGAGTCACGAGCAGTACTTC; CDR3: CASSLSSHEQYF